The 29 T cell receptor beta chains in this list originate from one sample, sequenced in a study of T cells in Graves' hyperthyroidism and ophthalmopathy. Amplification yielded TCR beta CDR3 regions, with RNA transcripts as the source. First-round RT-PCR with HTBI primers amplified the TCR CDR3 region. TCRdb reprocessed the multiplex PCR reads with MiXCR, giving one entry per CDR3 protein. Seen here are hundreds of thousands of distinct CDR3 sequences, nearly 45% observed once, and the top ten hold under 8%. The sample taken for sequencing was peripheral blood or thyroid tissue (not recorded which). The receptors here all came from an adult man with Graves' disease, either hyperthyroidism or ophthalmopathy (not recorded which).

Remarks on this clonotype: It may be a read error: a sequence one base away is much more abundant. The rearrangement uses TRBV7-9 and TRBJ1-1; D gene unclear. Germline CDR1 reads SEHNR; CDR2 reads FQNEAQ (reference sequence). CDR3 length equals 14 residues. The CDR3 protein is CAGSLGALGTEAFF. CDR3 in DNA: TGTGCCGGCAGCTTAGGAGCGCTGGGAACTGAAGCTTTCTTT.

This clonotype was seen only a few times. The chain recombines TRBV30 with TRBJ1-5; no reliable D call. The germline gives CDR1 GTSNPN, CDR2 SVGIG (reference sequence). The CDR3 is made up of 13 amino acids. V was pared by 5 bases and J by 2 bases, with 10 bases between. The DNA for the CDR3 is TGTGCCTGGGGAGGCACAGGCAATCAGCCCCAGCATTTT. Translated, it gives CAWGGTGNQPQHF.

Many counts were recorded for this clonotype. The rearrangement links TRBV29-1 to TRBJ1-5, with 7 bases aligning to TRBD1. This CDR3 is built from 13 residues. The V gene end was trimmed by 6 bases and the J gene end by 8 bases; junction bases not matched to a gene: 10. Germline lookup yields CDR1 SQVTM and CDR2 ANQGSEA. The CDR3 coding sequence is TGCAGCGTCGTTCCAGGGGGAGGAGAGCCCCAGCATTTT. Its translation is CSVVPGGGEPQHF.

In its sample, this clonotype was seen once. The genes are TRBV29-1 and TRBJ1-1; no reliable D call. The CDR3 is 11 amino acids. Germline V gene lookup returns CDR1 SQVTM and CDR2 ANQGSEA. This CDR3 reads CSVSFRSEAFF. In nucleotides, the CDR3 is TGCAGTGTGTCATTTCGCTCTGAAGCTTTCTTT.

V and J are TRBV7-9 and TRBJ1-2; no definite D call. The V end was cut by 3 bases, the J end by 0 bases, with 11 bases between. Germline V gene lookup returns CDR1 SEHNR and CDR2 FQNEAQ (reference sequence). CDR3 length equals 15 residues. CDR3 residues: CASSFGNPANYGYTF. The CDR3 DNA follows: TGTGCCAGCAGCTTTGGGAATCCGGCTAACTATGGCTACACCTTC.

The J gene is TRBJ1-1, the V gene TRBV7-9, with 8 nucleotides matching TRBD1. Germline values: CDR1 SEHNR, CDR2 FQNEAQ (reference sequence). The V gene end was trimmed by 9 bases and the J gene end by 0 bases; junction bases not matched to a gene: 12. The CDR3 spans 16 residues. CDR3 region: CARSPPGQAMNTEAFF. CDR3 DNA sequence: TGTGCCAGAAGCCCACCGGGACAGGCTATGAACACTGAAGCTTTCTTT.

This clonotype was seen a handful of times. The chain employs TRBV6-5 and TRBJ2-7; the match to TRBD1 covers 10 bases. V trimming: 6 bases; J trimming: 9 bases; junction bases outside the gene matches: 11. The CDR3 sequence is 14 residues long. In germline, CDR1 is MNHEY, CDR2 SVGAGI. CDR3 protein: CASRSRDRGRVQYF. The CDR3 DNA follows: TGTGCCAGCAGGTCCCGGGACAGGGGAAGAGTGCAGTACTTC.

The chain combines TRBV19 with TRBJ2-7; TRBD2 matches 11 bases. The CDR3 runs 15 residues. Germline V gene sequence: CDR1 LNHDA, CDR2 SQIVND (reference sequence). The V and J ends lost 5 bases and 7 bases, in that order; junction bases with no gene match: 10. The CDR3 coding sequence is TGTGCCAGTAGTGAAACGACTAGCGGGACGGGGGAGCAGTACTTC. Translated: CASSETTSGTGEQYF.

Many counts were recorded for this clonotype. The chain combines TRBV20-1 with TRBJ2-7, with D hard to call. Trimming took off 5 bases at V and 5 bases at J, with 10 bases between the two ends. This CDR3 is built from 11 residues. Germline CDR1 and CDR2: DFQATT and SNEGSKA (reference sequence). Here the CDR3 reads CSAPMSHEQYF. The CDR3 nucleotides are TGCAGTGCTCCGATGAGCCACGAGCAGTACTTC.

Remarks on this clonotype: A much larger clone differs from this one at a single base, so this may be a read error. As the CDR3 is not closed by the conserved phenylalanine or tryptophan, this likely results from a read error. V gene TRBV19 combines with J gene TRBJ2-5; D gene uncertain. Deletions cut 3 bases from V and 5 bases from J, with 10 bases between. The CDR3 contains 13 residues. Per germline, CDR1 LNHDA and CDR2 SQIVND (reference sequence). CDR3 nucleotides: TGTGCCAGTAGTATCACGGAAGCCGAGACCCAGTACCTC. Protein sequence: CASSITEAETQYL.

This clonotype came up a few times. CDR3 in amino acids: CSAERASGQETQYF. The DNA of the CDR3 is TGCAGTGCTGAGCGAGCTAGCGGCCAAGAGACCCAGTACTTC. The chain joins TRBV20-1 to TRBJ2-5, with 7 nucleotides matching TRBD2. The germline V gene has CDR1 DFQATT and CDR2 SNEGSKA (reference sequence). This CDR3 is 14 amino acids long. V lost 5 bases, J lost 1 base, and 7 bases stayed unmatched.

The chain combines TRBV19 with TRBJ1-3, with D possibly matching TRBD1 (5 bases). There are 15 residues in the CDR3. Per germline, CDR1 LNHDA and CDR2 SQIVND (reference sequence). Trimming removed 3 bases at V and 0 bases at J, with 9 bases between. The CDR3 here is CASSIRGSSGNTIYF. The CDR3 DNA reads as TGTGCCAGTAGTATCCGGGGGTCCTCTGGAAACACCATATATTTT.

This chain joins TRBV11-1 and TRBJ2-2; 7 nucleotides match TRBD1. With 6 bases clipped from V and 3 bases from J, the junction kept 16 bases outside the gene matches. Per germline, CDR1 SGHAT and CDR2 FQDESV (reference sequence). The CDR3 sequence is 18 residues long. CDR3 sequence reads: CASSLTGVVASYTGELFF. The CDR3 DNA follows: TGTGCCAGCAGTCTCACAGGGGTTGTGGCTAGCTACACCGGGGAGCTGTTTTTT.

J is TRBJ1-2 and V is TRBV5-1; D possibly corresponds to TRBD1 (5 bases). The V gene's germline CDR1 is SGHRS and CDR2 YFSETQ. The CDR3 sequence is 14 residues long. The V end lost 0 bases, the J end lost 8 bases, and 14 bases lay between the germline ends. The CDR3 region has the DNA TGCGCCAGCAGCTTGGCGGCGTCTGGGGCGGGCTACACCTTC. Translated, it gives CASSLAASGAGYTF.

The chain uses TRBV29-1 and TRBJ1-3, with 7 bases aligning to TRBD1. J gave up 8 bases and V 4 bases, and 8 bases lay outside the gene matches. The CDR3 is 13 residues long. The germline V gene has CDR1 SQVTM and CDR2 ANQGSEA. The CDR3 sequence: CSVVTGSSYTIYF. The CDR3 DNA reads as TGCAGCGTTGTGACAGGGTCGAGCTACACCATATATTTT.

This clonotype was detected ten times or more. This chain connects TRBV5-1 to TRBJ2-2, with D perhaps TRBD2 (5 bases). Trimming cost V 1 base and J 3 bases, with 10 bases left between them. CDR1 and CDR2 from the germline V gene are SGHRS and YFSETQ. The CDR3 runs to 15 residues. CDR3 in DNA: TGCGCCAGCAGCTTGTCGGGAACCTACACCGGGGAGCTGTTTTTT. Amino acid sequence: CASSLSGTYTGELFF.

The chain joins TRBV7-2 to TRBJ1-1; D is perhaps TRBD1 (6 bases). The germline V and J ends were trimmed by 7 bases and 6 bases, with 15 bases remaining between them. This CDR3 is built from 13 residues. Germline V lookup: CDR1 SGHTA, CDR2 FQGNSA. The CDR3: CASTSGEGAEAFF. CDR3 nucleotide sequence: TGTGCCAGCACCTCAGGGGAAGGCGCTGAAGCTTTCTTT. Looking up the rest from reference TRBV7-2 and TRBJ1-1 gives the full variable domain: GAGVSQSPSNKVTEKGKDVELRCDPISGHTALYWYRQSLGQGLEFLIYFQGNSAPDKSGLPSDRFSAERTGGSVSTLTIQRTQQEDSAVYLCASTSGEGAEAFFGQGTRLTVV.

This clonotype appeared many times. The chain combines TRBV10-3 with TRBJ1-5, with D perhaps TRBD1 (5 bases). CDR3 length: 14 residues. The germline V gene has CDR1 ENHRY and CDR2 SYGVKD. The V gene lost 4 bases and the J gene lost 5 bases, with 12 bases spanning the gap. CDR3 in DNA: TGTGCCATCAGTGGCACCGGGGGGTATCAGCCCCAGCATTTT. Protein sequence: CAISGTGGYQPQHF.

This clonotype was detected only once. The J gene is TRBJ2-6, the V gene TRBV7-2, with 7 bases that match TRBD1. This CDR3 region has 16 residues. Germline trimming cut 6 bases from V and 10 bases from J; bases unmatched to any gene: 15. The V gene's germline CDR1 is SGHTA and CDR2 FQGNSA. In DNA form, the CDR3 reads TGTGCCAGCAGGATAGAAGGGGGCCTTGTGGGAAACGTCCTGACTTTC. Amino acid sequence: CASRIEGGLVGNVLTF.

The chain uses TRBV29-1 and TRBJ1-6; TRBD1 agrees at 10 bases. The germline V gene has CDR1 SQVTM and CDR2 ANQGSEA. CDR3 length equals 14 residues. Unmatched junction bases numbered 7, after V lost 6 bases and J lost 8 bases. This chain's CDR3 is CSVGTGVLDSPLHF. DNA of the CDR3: TGCAGCGTCGGGACAGGGGTCCTAGATTCACCCCTCCACTTT. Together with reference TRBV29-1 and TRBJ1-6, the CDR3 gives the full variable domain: SAVISQKPSRDICQRGTSLTIQCQVDSQVTMMFWYRQQPGQSLTLIATANQGSEATYESGFVIDKFPISRPNLTFSTLTVSNMSPEDSSIYLCSVGTGVLDSPLHFGNGTRLTVT.

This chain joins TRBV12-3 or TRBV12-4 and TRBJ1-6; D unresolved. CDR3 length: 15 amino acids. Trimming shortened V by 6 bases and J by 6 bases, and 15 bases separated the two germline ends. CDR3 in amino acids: CASSHSGLGNSPLHF. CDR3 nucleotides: TGTGCCAGCAGCCATTCGGGCTTGGGTAATTCACCCCTCCACTTT.

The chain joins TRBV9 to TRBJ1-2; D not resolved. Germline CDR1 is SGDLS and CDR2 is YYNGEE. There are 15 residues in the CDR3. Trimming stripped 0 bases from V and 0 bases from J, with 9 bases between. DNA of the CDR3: TGTGCCAGCAGCGTAGGCGAGACGGCTAACTATGGCTACACCTTC. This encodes CASSVGETANYGYTF.

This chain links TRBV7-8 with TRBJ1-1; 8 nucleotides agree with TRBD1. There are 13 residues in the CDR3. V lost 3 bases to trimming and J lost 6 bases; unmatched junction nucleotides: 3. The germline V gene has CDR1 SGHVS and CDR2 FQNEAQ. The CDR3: CASSLRQGPEAFF. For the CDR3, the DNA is TGTGCCAGCAGCTTGCGACAGGGGCCTGAAGCTTTCTTT.

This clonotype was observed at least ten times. The CDR3 coding sequence is TGTGCCACCAGCCGAGGACAGGGGGCGACGTTTATAGAGACCCAGTACTTC. Protein: CATSRGQGATFIETQYF. The genes are TRBV15 and TRBJ2-5, with TRBD1 matching 11 bases. CDR3 size: 17 residues. The germline V gene encodes CDR1 LNHNV and CDR2 YYDKDF (reference sequence). The junction had 12 bases not matched to a gene; V was cut back by 5 bases and J by 4 bases.

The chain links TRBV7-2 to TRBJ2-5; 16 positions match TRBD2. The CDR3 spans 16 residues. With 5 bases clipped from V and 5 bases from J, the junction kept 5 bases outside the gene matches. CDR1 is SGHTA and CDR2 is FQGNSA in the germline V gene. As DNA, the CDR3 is TGTGCCAGCAGCCCGGGACTAGCGGGAGGGGGGGAGACCCAGTACTTC. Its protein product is CASSPGLAGGGETQYF. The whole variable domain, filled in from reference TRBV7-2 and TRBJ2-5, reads GAGVSQSPSNKVTEKGKDVELRCDPISGHTALYWYRQSLGQGLEFLIYFQGNSAPDKSGLPSDRFSAERTGGSVSTLTIQRTQQEDSAVYLCASSPGLAGGGETQYFGPGTRLLVL.

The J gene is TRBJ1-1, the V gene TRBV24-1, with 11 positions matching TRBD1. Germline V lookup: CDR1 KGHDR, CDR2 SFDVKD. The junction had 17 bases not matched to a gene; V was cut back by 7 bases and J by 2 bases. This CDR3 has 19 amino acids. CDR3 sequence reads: CATRSSLRTGGYVNTEAFF. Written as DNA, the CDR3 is TGTGCCACCAGGAGCAGCTTGAGGACAGGGGGCTATGTAAACACTGAAGCTTTCTTT.

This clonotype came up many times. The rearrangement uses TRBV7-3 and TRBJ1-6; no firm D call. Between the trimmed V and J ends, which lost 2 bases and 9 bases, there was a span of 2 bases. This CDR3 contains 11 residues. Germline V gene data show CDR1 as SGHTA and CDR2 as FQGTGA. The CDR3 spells CASSLRSPLHF. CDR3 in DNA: TGTGCCAGCAGCTTACGTTCACCCCTCCACTTT.

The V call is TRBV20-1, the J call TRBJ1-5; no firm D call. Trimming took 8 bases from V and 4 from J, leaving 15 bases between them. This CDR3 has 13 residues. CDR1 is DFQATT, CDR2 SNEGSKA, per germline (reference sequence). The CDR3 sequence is CSLSVQINQPQHF. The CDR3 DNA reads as TGCAGTTTATCGGTACAGATTAATCAGCCCCAGCATTTT.

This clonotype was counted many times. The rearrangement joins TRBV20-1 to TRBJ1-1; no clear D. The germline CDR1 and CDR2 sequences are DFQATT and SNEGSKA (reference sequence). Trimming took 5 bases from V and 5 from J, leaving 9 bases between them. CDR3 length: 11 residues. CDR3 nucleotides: TGCAGTGCTGACTCGGGGACTGAAGCTTTCTTT. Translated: CSADSGTEAFF.